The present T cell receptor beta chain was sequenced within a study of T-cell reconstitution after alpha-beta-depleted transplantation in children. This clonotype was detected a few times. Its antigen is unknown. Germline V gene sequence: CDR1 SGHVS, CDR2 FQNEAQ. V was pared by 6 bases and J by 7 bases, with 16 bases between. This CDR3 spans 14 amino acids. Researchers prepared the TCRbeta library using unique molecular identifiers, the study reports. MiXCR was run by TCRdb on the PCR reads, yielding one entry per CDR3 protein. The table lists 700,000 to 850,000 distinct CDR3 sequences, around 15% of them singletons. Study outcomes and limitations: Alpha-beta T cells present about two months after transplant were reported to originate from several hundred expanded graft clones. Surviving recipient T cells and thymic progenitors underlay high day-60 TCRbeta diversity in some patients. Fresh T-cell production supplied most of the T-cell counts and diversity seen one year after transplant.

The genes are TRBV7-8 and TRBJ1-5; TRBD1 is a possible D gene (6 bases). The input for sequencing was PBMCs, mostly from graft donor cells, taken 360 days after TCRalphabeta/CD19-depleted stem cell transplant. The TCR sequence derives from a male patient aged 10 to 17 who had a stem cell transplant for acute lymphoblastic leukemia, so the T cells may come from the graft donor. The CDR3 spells CASRRTQGAQPQHF. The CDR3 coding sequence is TGTGCCAGCAGACGGACACAGGGAGCGCAGCCCCAGCATTTT. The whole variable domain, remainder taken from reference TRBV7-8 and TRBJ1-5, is GAGVSQSPRYKVAKRGQDVALRCDPISGHVSLFWYQQALGQGPEFLTYFQNEAQLDKSGLPSDRFFAERPEGSVSTLKIQRTQQEDSAVYLCASRRTQGAQPQHFGDGTRLSIL.